Each of the 11 T cell receptor beta chains below was sequenced from the same sample in a study of cytomegalovirus exposure and HLA in healthy donors. The PCR made use of 60 Vbeta and 13 Jbeta primers. Measured with immunoSEQ multiplex PCR; TCRdb has only the in-frame clones, and not every one. The sample carries 110,000 or so clones, over 65% recorded once. Material: PBMCs. The receptor set was obtained from a woman aged 25 to 45 in good health and CMV-seropositive.

The chain carries TRBV19 and TRBJ1-5; a possible D gene is TRBD1 (6 bases). The CDR3 is 13 residues long. The germline V gene has CDR1 LNHDA and CDR2 SQIVND (reference sequence). Trimming removed 7 bases from V and 2 bases from J, with 9 bases in between. The CDR3 sequence is CASIPGGNQPQHF. The CDR3 nucleotides read TGTGCCAGTATACCAGGGGGCAATCAGCCCCAGCATTTT.

The CDR3 spells CASSPRGVQETQYF. CDR3 nucleotide sequence: TGTGCCAGCAGCCCGCGGGGGGTCCAAGAGACCCAGTACTTC. The chain carries TRBV7-3 and TRBJ2-5; 8 nucleotides line up with TRBD2. J lost 1 base, V lost 5 bases, and 3 bases had no gene match. CDR3 length: 14 amino acids. The germline gives CDR1 SGHTA, CDR2 FQGTGA.

The chain couples TRBV2 to TRBJ1-4; 7 positions agree with TRBD1. After removal of 5 bases from V and 2 bases from J, the junction contained 8 bases not matched to a gene. Germline V CDR1 and CDR2: SNHLY, FYNNEI. The CDR3 is 16 residues long. The CDR3 region has the DNA TGTGCCAGCAGTTTCCGGAGGACAGGCACTAATGAAAAACTGTTTTTT. It codes for CASSFRRTGTNEKLFF.

The genes are TRBV5-1 and TRBJ2-1; TRBD2 matches at 10 bases. Looked up from germline, CDR1 is SGHRS and CDR2 is YFSETQ. The V segment lost 6 bases and the J segment 2 bases; nucleotides outside the gene matches: 2. The CDR3 runs to 14 residues. This chain's CDR3 is CASTLAGAYNEQFF. The CDR3 DNA reads as TGCGCCAGCACCCTAGCGGGGGCCTACAATGAGCAGTTCTTC. Supplemented by reference TRBV5-1 and TRBJ2-1, the full variable domain reads KAGVTQTPRYLIKTRGQQVTLSCSPISGHRSVSWYQQTPGQGLQFLFEYFSETQRNKGNFPGRFSGRQFSNSRSEMNVSTLELGDSALYLCASTLAGAYNEQFFGPGTRLTVL.

V gene TRBV10-3 combines with J gene TRBJ2-5, with 8 positions matching TRBD1. Germline CDR1 ENHRY, CDR2 SYGVKD. CDR3 length: 15 amino acids. V dropped 4 bases and J dropped 3; count of bases not matched to a gene: 7. The CDR3 reads CAISGQGRMEETQYF. CDR3 coding DNA: TGTGCCATCAGTGGACAGGGGAGAATGGAAGAGACCCAGTACTTC.

V gene TRBV10-2 combines with J gene TRBJ2-2; 8 bases match TRBD2. The germline V gene encodes CDR1 WSHSY and CDR2 SAAADI. Germline trimming cut 7 bases from V and 2 bases from J; bases unmatched to any gene: 3. CDR3 length: 14 amino acids. The CDR3 here is CASTLAVNTGELFF. DNA of the CDR3: TGCGCCAGCACACTAGCGGTTAACACCGGGGAGCTGTTTTTT.

This clone was recorded once. CDR3 in amino acids: CASSSKTGGRSYNEQFF. In DNA form, the CDR3 reads TGTGCCAGCAGTTCAAAGACAGGGGGGAGGTCCTACAATGAGCAGTTCTTC. V usage is TRBV27 and J usage is TRBJ2-1; 9 bases align to TRBD1. Germline assignment: CDR1 MNHEY and CDR2 SMNVEV (reference sequence). After removal of 4 bases from V and 1 base from J, the junction contained 8 bases not matched to a gene. CDR3 length equals 17 residues.

The rearrangement uses TRBV27 and TRBJ1-1, with 7 bases lining up with TRBD1. With 6 bases clipped from V and 5 bases from J, the junction kept 9 bases outside the gene matches. The germline V gene encodes CDR1 MNHEY and CDR2 SMNVEV (reference sequence). The CDR3 totals 14 residues. CDR3 coding DNA: TGTGCCAGCAGCCGCGACAGGGTCGGAACTGAAGCTTTCTTT. It encodes CASSRDRVGTEAFF.

The chain recombines TRBV4-1 with TRBJ2-5; 11 nucleotides match TRBD2. V lost 1 base to trimming and J lost 5 bases; unmatched junction nucleotides: 3. Germline V gene lookup returns CDR1 MGHRA and CDR2 YSYEKL. The CDR3 is 15 residues long. CDR3 sequence reads: CASSQASSGRETQYF. In DNA, the CDR3 is TGCGCCAGCAGCCAAGCATCTAGCGGGAGGGAGACCCAGTACTTC.

The J gene is TRBJ1-2, the V gene TRBV30; the match to TRBD1 covers 8 bases. The CDR3 length is 14 residues. CDR1 and CDR2 from the germline V gene are GTSNPN and SVGIG (reference sequence). J was trimmed by 4 bases and V by 8 bases; bases with no gene match: 12. CDR3 region: CAGTGQVPGYGYTF. In DNA, the CDR3 is TGTGCCGGAACGGGACAGGTCCCAGGCTATGGCTACACCTTC.

This chain connects TRBV5-6 to TRBJ2-2; 9 bases align to TRBD2. V shed 0 bases, J shed 3 bases, and the junction held 9 bases outside the gene matches. CDR1 is SGHDT and CDR2 is YYEEEE in the germline V gene. CDR3 size: 18 residues. The CDR3 reads CASSLEGSGRLDTGELFF. The CDR3 nucleotides are TGTGCCAGCAGCTTGGAGGGTAGCGGGAGATTGGACACCGGGGAGCTGTTTTTT.